The source of this TCR beta chain is a study of Ad26.COV2.S vaccination and SARS-CoV-2 variants (dated by TCRdb to the early 2020s). As for the study more broadly: Vaccine-arm donors came from COV1001, a multicentre, randomized, double-blind, placebo-controlled phase I-IIa trial of Ad26.COV2.S in healthy adults. Ad26.COV2.S was given intramuscularly at 5x10^10 or 1x10^11 viral particles, as a single shot or as two shots 56 days apart. The specificity and breadth of SARS-CoV-2-reactive T cell receptors after Ad26.COV2.S vaccination were assessed by TCRbeta repertoire sequencing. The TCR-sequenced set comprised around 30 samples: around 20 Ad26.COV2.S vaccine recipients, 5 placebo recipients and 8 SARS-CoV-2 convalescent individuals. Participants in the trial were split at random into five groups of five each, receiving low-dose or high-dose Ad26.COV2.S once or twice, or else placebo on both occasions. Blinding of investigators to trial group allocation was maintained during experiments and outcome assessment.

The research as a whole found: Vaccine and placebo recipients had comparable non-spike TCR breadth, which fits with the vaccine containing only spike. Substantial breadth of spike-specific CD8+ and CD4+ T cell responses was reported after vaccination. The study lacked the statistical power to compare responses across vaccine doses or regimens. The authors noted that the TCR breadth and depth analyses may have underestimated total T cell responses. Ad26.COV2.S recipients had higher spike-specific TCR breadth than placebo recipients (P = 0.0014).

CDR1 and CDR2 are read off the germline V gene (reference sequence) as SGHNT and YYREEE. Trimming removed 4 bases from V and 1 base from J; the gene matches leave 4 bases unexplained. The CDR3 holds 15 amino acids from the cysteine to the phenylalanine. This entry keeps only the CDR3 DNA: 45 bases, framed from base 1. TCRbeta CDR3 regions were sequenced with the immunoSEQ Assay. After extraction, genomic DNA underwent amplification by bias-controlled multiplex PCR, followed by high-throughput sequencing. Per the original workflow: To quantify the absolute abundance of each unique TCRbeta CDR3 region, sequences were collapsed and filtered. T cell fraction was estimated by normalizing TCRbeta template counts to usable DNA, with usable DNA measured through amplification of reference genes found in all nucleated cells. Repertoire TCRs were annotated as SARS-CoV-2-specific by exact matching of V gene, CDR3 amino acid sequence and J gene to a known reactive TCR set. The reference SARS-CoV-2 TCR set was derived from MIRA and filtered for enrichment in COVID-19-positive ImmuneCODE repertoires, a step that removed public or cross-reactive TCRs. Drawing on the MIRA antigens, annotated TCRs were analysed further at the level of specific ORF or position within ORF. Depth was the summed frequency of annotated unique rearrangements, while breadth was defined as annotated unique rearrangements over total unique productive rearrangements. Two-sided Wilcoxon rank-sum tests were used to compare TCR breadth between groups. Not all clones reach the TCRdb copy of this immuneACCESS table, which keeps in-frame sequences only. Checked studies attribute under half of the gap to unresolved V genes and leave the rest unexplained. The V and J calls and the clone size are those of that table, but D and trimming were determined from the DNA. This sample comprises some 520,000 clones, roughly 89% of them detected only once. 9.5% to 15% of the sample is held by the ten biggest clonotypes.

Points on this clone: Its antigen is not yet known. The input lacks base qualities; no much larger clone sits a single base away. Different DNA sequences within this sample yield the same CDR3.

According to the study, the label for this sample's treatment or condition signals: over 15 received Ad26.COV2.S at low or high dose, single or two shots; about 5 received placebo; per-sample allocation not given. Repertoires of vaccine and placebo recipients were sequenced from samples taken on day 63 after the first injection. Cohort 1b enrolled roughly 25 adults aged 18-55 years at a single site in Boston, USA, between 29 July and 7 August 2020. Ad26.COV2.S consisted of a replication-incompetent adenovirus type 26 vector by which a prefusion-stabilized SARS-CoV-2 spike protein from the original Wuhan strain was expressed.

Sequences were derived from peripheral blood, sampled in a trial of Ad26.COV2.S vaccine versus placebo. This TCR was recovered from a person aged 18-60 years who received the Ad26.COV2.S COVID-19 vaccine or a placebo. The chain employs TRBV5-4 and TRBJ2-7; the junction holds 11 bases that match TRBD2. The CDR3 sequence is CASSLAGGSSYEQYF. The nucleotide sequence reads as follows: TGTGCCAGCAGCCTAGCGGGAGGCTCTTCCTACGAGCAGTACTTC.